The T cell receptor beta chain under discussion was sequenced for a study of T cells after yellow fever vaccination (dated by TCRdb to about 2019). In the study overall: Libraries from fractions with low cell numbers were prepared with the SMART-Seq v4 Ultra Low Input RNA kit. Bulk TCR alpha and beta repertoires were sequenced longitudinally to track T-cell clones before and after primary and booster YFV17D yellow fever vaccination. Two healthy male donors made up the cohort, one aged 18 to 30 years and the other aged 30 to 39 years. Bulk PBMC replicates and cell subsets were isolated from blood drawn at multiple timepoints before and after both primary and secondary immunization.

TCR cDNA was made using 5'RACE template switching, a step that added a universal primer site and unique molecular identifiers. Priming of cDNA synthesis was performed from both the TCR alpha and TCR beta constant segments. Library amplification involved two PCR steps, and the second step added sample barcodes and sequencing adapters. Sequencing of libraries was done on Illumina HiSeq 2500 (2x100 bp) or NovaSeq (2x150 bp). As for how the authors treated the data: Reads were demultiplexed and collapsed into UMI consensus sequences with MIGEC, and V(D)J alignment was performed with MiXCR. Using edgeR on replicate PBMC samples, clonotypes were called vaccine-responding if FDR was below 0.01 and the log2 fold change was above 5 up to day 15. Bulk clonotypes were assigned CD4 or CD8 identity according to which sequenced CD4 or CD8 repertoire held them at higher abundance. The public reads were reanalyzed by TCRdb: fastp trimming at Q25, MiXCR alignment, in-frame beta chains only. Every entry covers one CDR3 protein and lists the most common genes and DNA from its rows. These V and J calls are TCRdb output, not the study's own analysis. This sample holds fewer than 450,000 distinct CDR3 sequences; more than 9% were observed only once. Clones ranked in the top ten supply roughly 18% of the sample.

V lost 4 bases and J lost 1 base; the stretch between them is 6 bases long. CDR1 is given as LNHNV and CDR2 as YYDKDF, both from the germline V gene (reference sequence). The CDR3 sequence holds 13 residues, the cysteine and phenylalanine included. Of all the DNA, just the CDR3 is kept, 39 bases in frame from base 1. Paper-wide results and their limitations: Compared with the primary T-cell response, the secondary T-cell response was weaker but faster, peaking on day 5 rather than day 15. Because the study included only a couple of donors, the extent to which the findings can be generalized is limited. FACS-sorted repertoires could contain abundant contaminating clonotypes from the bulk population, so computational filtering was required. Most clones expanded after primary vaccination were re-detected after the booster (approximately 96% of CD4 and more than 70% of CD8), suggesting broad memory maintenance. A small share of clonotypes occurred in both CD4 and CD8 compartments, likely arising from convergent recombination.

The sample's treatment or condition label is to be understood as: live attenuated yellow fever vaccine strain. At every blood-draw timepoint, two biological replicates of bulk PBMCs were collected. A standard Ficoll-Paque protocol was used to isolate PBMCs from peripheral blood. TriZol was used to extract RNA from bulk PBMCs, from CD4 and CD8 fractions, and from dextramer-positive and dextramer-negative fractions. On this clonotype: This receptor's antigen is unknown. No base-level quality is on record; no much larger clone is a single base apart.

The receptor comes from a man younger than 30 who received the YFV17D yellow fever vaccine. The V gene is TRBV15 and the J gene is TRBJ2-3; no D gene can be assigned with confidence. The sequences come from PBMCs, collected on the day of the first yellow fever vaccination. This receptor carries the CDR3 CATSKSGTDTQYF. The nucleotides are TGTGCCACCAGCAAGAGCGGCACAGATACGCAGTATTTT. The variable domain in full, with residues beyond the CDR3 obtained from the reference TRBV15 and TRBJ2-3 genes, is DAMVIQNPRYQVTQFGKPVTLSCSQTLNHNVMYWYQQKSSQAPKLLFHYYDKDFNNEADTPDNFQSRRPNTSFCFLDIRSPGLGDTAMYLCATSKSGTDTQYFGPGTRLTVL.